This T cell receptor beta chain came from a study of cytomegalovirus exposure and HLA in healthy donors. Whole-study results and caveats: With further analysis later on, most CMV-associated TCR beta chains appeared HLA-restricted.

PCR employed 60 Vbeta and 13 Jbeta primers. Only in-frame clones appear in the TCRdb table, and some are missing; sequencing was by immunoSEQ multiplex PCR. The specimen's table records roughly 35,000 clones. Comment on this clone: Antigen unknown.

The germline V and J ends were trimmed by 2 bases and 4 bases, with 14 bases remaining between them. CDR3 size: 15 residues. The germline gives CDR1 SEHNR, CDR2 FQNEAQ (reference sequence). The chain joins TRBV7-9 to TRBJ1-2, with a weak D call TRBD1 (5 bases). Sequenced input: PBMCs. The sequence was obtained from a woman aged 40 to 50 in good health and CMV-seropositive. The CDR3 region is CASSLSGIHPYGYTF. The CDR3 coding sequence is TGTGCCAGCAGCTTATCAGGGATACACCCCTATGGCTACACCTTC.